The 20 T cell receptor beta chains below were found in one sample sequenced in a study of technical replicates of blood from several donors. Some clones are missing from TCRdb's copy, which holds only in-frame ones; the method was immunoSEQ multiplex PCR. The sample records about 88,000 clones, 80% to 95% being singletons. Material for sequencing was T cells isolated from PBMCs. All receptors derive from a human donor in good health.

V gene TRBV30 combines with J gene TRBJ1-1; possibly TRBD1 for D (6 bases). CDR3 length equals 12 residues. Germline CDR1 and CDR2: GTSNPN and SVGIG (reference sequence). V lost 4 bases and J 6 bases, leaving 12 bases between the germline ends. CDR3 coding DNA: TGTGCCTGGAATGGGGGCGAGGCTGAAGCTTTCTTT. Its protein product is CAWNGGEAEAFF.

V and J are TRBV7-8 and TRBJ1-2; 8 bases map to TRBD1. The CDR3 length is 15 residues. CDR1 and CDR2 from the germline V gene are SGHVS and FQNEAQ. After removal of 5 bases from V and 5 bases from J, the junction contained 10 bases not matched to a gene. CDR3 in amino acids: CASSLTAGQEYGYTF. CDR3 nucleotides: TGTGCCAGCAGCCTCACGGCGGGACAGGAATATGGCTACACCTTC.

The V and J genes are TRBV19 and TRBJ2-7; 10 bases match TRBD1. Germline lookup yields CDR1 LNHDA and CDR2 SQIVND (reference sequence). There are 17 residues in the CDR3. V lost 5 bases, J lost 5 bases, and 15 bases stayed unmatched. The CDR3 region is CASSSLRIRDRGHEQYF. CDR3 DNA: TGTGCCAGTAGTTCCCTCCGCATCCGGGACAGGGGCCACGAGCAGTACTTC.

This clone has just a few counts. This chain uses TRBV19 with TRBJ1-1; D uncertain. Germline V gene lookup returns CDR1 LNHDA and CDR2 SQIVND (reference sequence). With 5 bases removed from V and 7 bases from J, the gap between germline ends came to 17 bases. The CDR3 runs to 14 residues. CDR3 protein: CASSQLPGLGEAFF. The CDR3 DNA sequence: TGTGCCAGTAGTCAACTTCCGGGGTTGGGTGAAGCTTTCTTT.

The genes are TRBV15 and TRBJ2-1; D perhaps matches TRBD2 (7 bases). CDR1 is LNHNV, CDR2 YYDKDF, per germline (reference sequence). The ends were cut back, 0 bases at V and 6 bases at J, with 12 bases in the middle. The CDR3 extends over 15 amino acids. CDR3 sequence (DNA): TGTGCCACCAGCAGAGATAGGGGGGGGGCCAATGAGCAGTTCTTC. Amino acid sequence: CATSRDRGGANEQFF.

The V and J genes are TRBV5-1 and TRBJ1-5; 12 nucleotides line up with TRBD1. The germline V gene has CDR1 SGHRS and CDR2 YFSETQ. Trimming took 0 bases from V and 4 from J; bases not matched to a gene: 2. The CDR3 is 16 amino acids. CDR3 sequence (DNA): TGCGCCAGCAGCTTGGGGGGACAGGGGGCGAATCAGCCCCAGCATTTT. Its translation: CASSLGGQGANQPQHF.

CDR3 nucleotides: TGTGCCAGCAGTGATGCGCTGTACAATGAGCAGTTCTTC. As protein: CASSDALYNEQFF. The chain links TRBV2 to TRBJ2-1; no firm D call. Germline CDR1 SNHLY, CDR2 FYNNEI. The CDR3 is 13 amino acids. V dropped 3 bases and J dropped 4 bases, with 7 bases sitting between them. Full variable domain (rest looked up from reference TRBV2 and TRBJ2-1): EPEVTQTPSHQVTQMGQEVILRCVPISNHLYFYWYRQILGQKVEFLVSFYNNEISEKSEIFDDQFSVERPDGSNFTLKIRSTKLEDSAMYFCASSDALYNEQFFGPGTRLTVL.

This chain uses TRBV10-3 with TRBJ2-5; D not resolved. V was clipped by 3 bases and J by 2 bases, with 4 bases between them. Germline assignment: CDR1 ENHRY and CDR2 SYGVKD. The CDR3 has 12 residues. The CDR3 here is CAISDRQETQYF. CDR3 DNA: TGTGCCATCAGTGACAGGCAAGAGACCCAGTACTTC.

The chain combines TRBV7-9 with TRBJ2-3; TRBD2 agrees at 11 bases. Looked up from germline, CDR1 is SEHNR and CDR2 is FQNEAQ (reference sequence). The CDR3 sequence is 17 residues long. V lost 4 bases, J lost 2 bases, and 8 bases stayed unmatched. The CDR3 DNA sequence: TGTGCCAGCAGCTCCTTCCAACTAGCGGGGGACACAGATACGCAGTATTTT. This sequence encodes CASSSFQLAGDTDTQYF.

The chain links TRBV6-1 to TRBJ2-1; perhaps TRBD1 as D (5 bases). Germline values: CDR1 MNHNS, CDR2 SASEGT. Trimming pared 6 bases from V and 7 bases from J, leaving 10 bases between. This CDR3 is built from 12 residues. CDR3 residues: CASSQGWNEQFF. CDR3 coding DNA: TGTGCCAGCAGCCAGGGATGGAATGAGCAGTTCTTC.

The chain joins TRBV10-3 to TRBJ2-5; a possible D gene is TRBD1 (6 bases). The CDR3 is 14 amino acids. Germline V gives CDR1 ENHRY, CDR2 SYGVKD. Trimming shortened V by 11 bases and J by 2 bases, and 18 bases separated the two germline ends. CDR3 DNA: TGTGCCGCGCGCAGGGGTGCCACACAAGAGACCCAGTACTTC. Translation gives CAARRGATQETQYF.

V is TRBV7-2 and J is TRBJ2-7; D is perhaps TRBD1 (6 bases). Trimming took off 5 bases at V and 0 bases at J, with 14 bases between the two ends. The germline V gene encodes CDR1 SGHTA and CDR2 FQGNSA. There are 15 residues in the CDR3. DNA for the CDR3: TGTGCCAGCAGCCCGCAGACAGGAAGCTCCTACGAGCAGTACTTC. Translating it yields CASSPQTGSSYEQYF.

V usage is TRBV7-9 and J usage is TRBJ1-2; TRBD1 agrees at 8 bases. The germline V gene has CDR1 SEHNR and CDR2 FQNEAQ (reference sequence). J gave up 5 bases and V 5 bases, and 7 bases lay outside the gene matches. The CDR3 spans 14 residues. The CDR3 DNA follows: TGTGCCAGCAGCCTTGGACAGGGAGGGTATGGCTACACCTTC. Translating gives CASSLGQGGYGYTF.

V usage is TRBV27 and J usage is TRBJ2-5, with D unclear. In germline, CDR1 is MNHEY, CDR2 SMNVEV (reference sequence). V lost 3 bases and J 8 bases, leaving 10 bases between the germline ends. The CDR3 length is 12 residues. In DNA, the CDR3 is TGTGCCAGCAGTTTCCCCCTTATAACCCAGTACTTC. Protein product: CASSFPLITQYF.

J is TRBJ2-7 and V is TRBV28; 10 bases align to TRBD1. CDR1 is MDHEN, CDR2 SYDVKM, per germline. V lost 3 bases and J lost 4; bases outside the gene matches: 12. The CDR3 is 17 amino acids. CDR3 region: CASSFALTTGQGYEQYF. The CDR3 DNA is TGTGCCAGCAGTTTCGCCTTGACTACGGGACAGGGGTACGAGCAGTACTTC.

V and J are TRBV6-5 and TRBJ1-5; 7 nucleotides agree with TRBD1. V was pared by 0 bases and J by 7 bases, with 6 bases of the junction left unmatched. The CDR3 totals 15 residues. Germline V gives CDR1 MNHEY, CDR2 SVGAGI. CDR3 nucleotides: TGTGCCAGCAGTTACTCTGCAGGGGGAGAACAGCCCCAGCATTTT. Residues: CASSYSAGGEQPQHF.

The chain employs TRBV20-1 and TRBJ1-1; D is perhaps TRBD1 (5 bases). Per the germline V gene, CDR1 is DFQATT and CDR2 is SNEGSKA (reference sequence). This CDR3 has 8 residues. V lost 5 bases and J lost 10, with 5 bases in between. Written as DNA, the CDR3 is TGCAGTGCTGGGGCAGCTTTCTTT. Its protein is CSAGAAFF.

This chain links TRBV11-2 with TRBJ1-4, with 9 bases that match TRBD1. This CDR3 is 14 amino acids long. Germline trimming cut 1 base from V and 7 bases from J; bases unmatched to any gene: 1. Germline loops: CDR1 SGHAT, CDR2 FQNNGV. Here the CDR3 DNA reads TGTGCCAGCAGCTTAGTGACAGGGGGTGAAAAACTGTTTTTT. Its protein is CASSLVTGGEKLFF.

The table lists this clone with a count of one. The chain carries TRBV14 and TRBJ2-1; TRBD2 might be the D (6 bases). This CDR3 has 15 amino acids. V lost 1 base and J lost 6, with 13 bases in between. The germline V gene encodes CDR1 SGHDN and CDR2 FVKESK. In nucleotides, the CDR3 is TGTGCCAGCAGCCAAGCACAGTGGGGACTCAATGAGCAGTTCTTC. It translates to CASSQAQWGLNEQFF.

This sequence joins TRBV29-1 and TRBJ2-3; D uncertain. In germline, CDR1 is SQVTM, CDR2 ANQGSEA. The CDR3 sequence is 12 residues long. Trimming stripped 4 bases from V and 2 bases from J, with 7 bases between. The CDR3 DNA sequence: TGCAGCGTTGCAGGATTCACAGATACGCAGTATTTT. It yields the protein CSVAGFTDTQYF.